These 16 T cell receptor beta chains originate from one sample sequenced in a study of T cell repertoires in cytomegalovirus infection. TCRdb redid the calling of the reads with MiXCR, one entry per CDR3 protein. The profile covers approximately 770,000 distinct CDR3 sequences, with about 29% appearing a single time and under 15% taken by the ten largest. These receptors' antigens are unknown. The sample was cultured CD8+ T cells from PBMCs, taken from culture after CMV antigen stimulation. The source of these receptors is a human donor in good health (CMV status not recorded). Some clones in this sample may be carry-over from other donors' samples.

This clonotype was seen a handful of times. CDR3 in amino acids: CASSITETMNTEAFF. DNA for the CDR3: TGTGCCAGCAGTATAACGGAGACCATGAACACTGAAGCTTTCTTT. The gene calls are TRBV27 and TRBJ1-1; no clear D. The length of the CDR3 is 15 residues. Per the germline V gene, CDR1 is MNHEY and CDR2 is SMNVEV (reference sequence). With 5 bases removed from V and 0 bases from J, the gap between germline ends came to 13 bases.

This clonotype has more than one count but fewer than ten. CDR3 protein: CSDLTGGHGYTF. As DNA, the CDR3 is TGCAGCGACCTGACAGGGGGTCATGGCTACACCTTC. The gene calls are TRBV29-1 and TRBJ1-2, with 9 bases that match TRBD1. V gave up 7 bases and J gave up 6 bases; unmatched junction bases: 6. Germline V gene sequence: CDR1 SQVTM, CDR2 ANQGSEA. The CDR3 length is 12 residues.

V is TRBV25-1 and J is TRBJ2-7; D uncertain. Trimming stripped 4 bases from V and 1 base from J, with 8 bases between. Germline CDR1 reads MGHDK; CDR2 reads SYGVNS. This CDR3 comprises 13 residues. The DNA of the CDR3 is TGTGCCAGCAGTGGTAGACATTCCTACGAGCAGTACGTC. Its translation: CASSGRHSYEQYV.

The V call is TRBV9, the J call TRBJ1-3; D ambiguous. Trimming left V 3 bases short and J 2 bases short, with 12 bases between. The CDR3 contains 15 residues. Germline-derived CDR1 and CDR2 are SGDLS and YYNGEE. This CDR3 is CASSASGNTGNTIYF. CDR3 bases: TGTGCCAGCAGCGCCAGTGGCAACACTGGAAACACCATATATTTT.

The rearrangement links TRBV12-3 or TRBV12-4 to TRBJ2-5; 9 bases align to TRBD2. The V segment lost 2 bases and the J segment 2 bases; nucleotides outside the gene matches: 6. The CDR3 totals 16 residues. This CDR3 is CASSLRAGGWQETQYF. In DNA, the CDR3 is TGTGCCAGCAGTTTACGCGCGGGGGGGTGGCAAGAGACCCAGTACTTC.

There are a few counts of this clonotype. This chain connects TRBV27 to TRBJ2-7, with 7 nucleotides matching TRBD2. Germline lookup yields CDR1 MNHEY and CDR2 SMNVEV (reference sequence). V was clipped by 6 bases and J by 2 bases; unmatched bases: 4. This CDR3 is 13 amino acids long. The CDR3 region is CASSTGGTYEQYF. For the CDR3, the DNA is TGTGCCAGCAGCACGGGGGGAACCTACGAGCAGTACTTC.

This clonotype was picked up many times. J is TRBJ2-5 and V is TRBV7-6, with D maybe TRBD1 (6 bases). The CDR3 sequence is 15 residues long. V was trimmed by 2 bases and J by 2 bases, leaving 12 bases between them. Germline V gives CDR1 SGHVS, CDR2 FNYEAQ. CDR3 sequence reads: CASSLLGTKQETQYF. The CDR3 nucleotides read TGTGCCAGCAGCTTATTAGGGACAAAACAAGAGACCCAGTACTTC.

The CDR3 DNA reads TGTGCCAGTAGTATAGTCCCTCAGGGACGTGAGCAGTTCTTC. Protein product: CASSIVPQGREQFF. The chain has TRBV19 and TRBJ2-1, with D perhaps assigned TRBD1 or TRBD2 (5 bases each). Trimming took off 1 base at V and 9 bases at J, with 13 bases between the two ends. Germline lookup yields CDR1 LNHDA and CDR2 SQIVND (reference sequence). The CDR3 has 14 residues.

This clonotype was seen more than once but under ten times. The chain uses TRBV7-9 and TRBJ1-3, with unresolved D. Germline-derived CDR1 and CDR2 are SEHNR and FQNEAQ (reference sequence). This CDR3 comprises 14 residues. With 4 bases removed from V and 2 bases from J, the gap between germline ends came to 9 bases. The chain's CDR3 is CASSWWETGNTIYF. The CDR3 bases are TGTGCCAGCAGCTGGTGGGAAACTGGAAACACCATATATTTT.

This sequence joins TRBV28 and TRBJ2-3; D is uncertain. The CDR3 contains 14 residues. Germline values: CDR1 MDHEN, CDR2 SYDVKM. V lost 1 base and J 2 bases, leaving 7 bases between the germline ends. The CDR3 loop reads CASSLYGNTDTQYF. The DNA for the CDR3 is TGTGCCAGCAGTTTATATGGAAACACAGATACGCAGTATTTT.

There are a few counts of this clonotype. J is TRBJ2-6 and V is TRBV7-9; no clear D gene. CDR1 is SEHNR, CDR2 FQNEAQ, per germline (reference sequence). The CDR3 sequence is 13 residues long. Trimming took off 8 bases at V and 0 bases at J, with 5 bases between the two ends. The CDR3 loop is CASAISGANVLTF. For the CDR3, the DNA is TGTGCCAGCGCCATCTCTGGGGCCAACGTCCTGACTTTC.

This clonotype was detected only a few times. This chain joins TRBV4-1 and TRBJ2-1; 8 bases match TRBD1. The J segment lost 4 bases and the V segment lost 2 bases, leaving 10 bases of the junction unmatched. CDR1 MGHRA and CDR2 YSYEKL come from the germline V gene. The CDR3 is made up of 17 amino acids. The CDR3 is CASSQRDRRVTYNEQFF. Here the CDR3 DNA reads TGCGCCAGCAGCCAAAGGGACAGGAGGGTAACGTACAATGAGCAGTTCTTC.

The chain joins TRBV6-2 or TRBV6-3 to TRBJ2-1, with a tentative D call TRBD1 (6 bases). The CDR3 contains 19 residues. CDR1 and CDR2 from the germline V gene are MNHEY and SVGEGT. Trimming stripped 2 bases from V and 2 bases from J, with 22 bases between. The CDR3 loop is CASSYNTNRPQGPYNEQFF. The DNA for the CDR3 is TGTGCCAGCAGTTACAATACTAATCGCCCACAGGGTCCCTACAATGAGCAGTTCTTC.

As regards this clonotype: The germline gene is not matched at one end of the junction; a read error may be the cause. The V and J genes are TRBV24-1 and TRBJ1-4; D is possibly TRBD1 (5 bases). This CDR3 region has 13 residues. Germline values: CDR1 KGHDR, CDR2 SFDVKD. CDR3 nucleotides: TGTGTCACCCAGGGACGGGATAATGAAAAACTGTTTTTT. Protein product: CVTQGRDNEKLFF.

This clonotype occurred a few times. V usage is TRBV20-1 and J usage is TRBJ2-7; unclear D gene. Germline V CDR1 and CDR2: DFQATT, SNEGSKA (reference sequence). This CDR3 is built from 11 residues. Trimming removed 3 bases at V and 0 bases at J, with 3 bases between. The CDR3 nucleotides read TGCAGTGCTAGGGACTCCTACGAGCAGTACTTC. It is translated as CSARDSYEQYF.

The chain has TRBV6-2 or TRBV6-3 and TRBJ2-3; 7 bases are shared with TRBD1. Germline V gives CDR1 MNHEY, CDR2 SVGEGT. V was pared by 6 bases and J by 4 bases, with 13 bases of the junction left unmatched. The CDR3 is 16 residues long. Written as DNA, the CDR3 is TGTGCCAGCAGACGCCGAGGGACAGAGATACCAGATACGCAGTATTTT. Translating it yields CASRRRGTEIPDTQYF.